This record concerns one T cell receptor beta chain sequence. Its specificity is unknown. Clones were read by immunoSEQ multiplex PCR, and TCRdb kept only the in-frame ones, dropping some. This sample has 17,000 or so clones; about 80% occur once, and the top ten carry roughly a quarter. The CDR3 sequence is 15 residues long. Trimming pared 1 base from V and 0 bases from J, leaving 8 bases between. Germline CDR1 and CDR2: LGHNA and YSLEER. The patients all showed relapse after autologous stem cell transplantation, while their brentuximab vedotin exposure varied. These data are taken from a study of PD-1 blockade in classical Hodgkin lymphoma. Study-wide results and limits: Diversity similar to that of newly diagnosed patients was seen at baseline in complete responders.

The clonotype was recovered from a human donor with classical Hodgkin lymphoma. The sequencing here drew on peripheral blood mononuclear cells (PBMCs), taken before the second cycle of nivolumab. The gene calls are TRBV4-3 and TRBJ2-3, with D hard to call. The CDR3 loop is CASSQAHTSTDTQYF. The DNA of the CDR3 is TGCGCCAGCAGCCAAGCCCATACTAGCACAGATACGCAGTATTTT.